The 2 T cell receptor beta chains given below trace back to one sample, sequenced in a study of T-cell reconstitution after alpha-beta-depleted transplantation in children. During its preparation, the TCRbeta library received unique molecular identifiers. Each CDR3 protein gets one entry after TCRdb re-called the PCR reads with MiXCR. The sample contains about a million distinct CDR3 sequences, around 30% of which appear only once. Sample: PBMCs, mostly from graft donor cells, taken 360 days after TCRalphabeta/CD19-depleted stem cell transplant. The receptors derive from a boy less than two years old who had a stem cell transplant for SCID, so the T cells may come from the graft donor.

This CDR3 is CASSQDVLAGTSYNEQFF. DNA for the CDR3: TGCGCCAGCAGCCAAGATGTGCTAGCGGGGACCTCCTACAATGAGCAGTTCTTC. The rearrangement uses TRBV4-1 and TRBJ2-1, with TRBD2 identical over 9 bases. J lost 0 bases, V lost 0 bases, and 6 bases had no gene match. The germline V gene has CDR1 MGHRA and CDR2 YSYEKL. This CDR3 region has 18 residues.

This clonotype came up a few times. This chain connects TRBV4-3 to TRBJ2-7; perhaps TRBD2 as D (6 bases). In germline, CDR1 is LGHNA, CDR2 YSLEER. Trimming left V 0 bases short and J 7 bases short, with 16 bases between. The CDR3 extends over 15 amino acids. In DNA, the CDR3 is TGCGCCAGCAGCCAAGACGGGAGAGGAGGGGATGAGCAGTACTTC. Translating it yields CASSQDGRGGDEQYF.